Following are 24 T cell receptor beta chains from one sample sequenced in a study of shared clonotypes between healthy human individuals. Only CD45RO-negative cells positively selected for CCR7 counted as naive CD8 cells, so terminally differentiated effector memory CD45RA+ cells were excluded. Libraries were prepared by immunoSEQ multiplex PCR; TCRdb keeps only in-frame clonotypes and omits some of them. The sample carries about 2,100,000 clones, more than 85% recorded once. Sequencing input: naive CD8+ T cells from PBMCs. The receptors here all came from a man aged 18 to 30 in good health. Some clones in this sample may be carry-over from other donors' samples.

The chain uses TRBV4-3 and TRBJ1-2; TRBD1 agrees at 7 bases. Germline loops: CDR1 LGHNA, CDR2 YSLEER. Trimming cost V 1 base and J 6 bases; bases outside gene matches: 8. The CDR3 length is 15 residues. The DNA of the CDR3 is TGCGCCAGCAGCCAAGTTCGGACAGGACTTCATGGCTACACCTTC. The encoded protein is CASSQVRTGLHGYTF.

The chain links TRBV27 to TRBJ1-5; possible D gene TRBD1, 5 bases. Looked up from germline, CDR1 is MNHEY and CDR2 is SMNVEV (reference sequence). Trimming stripped 11 bases from V and 6 bases from J, with 17 bases between. The CDR3 has 13 residues. In DNA form, the CDR3 reads TGTGCCGTGGGACGCCCTACCCGTCAGCCCCAGCATTTT. It translates to CAVGRPTRQPQHF.

The gene calls are TRBV5-5 and TRBJ2-5; D unresolved. Germline CDR1 SGHKS, CDR2 YYEKEE (reference sequence). Trimming took off 0 bases at V and 0 bases at J, with 6 bases between the two ends. The CDR3 spans 14 residues. In nucleotides, the CDR3 is TGTGCCAGCAGCTTGGTGGGGTACCAAGAGACCCAGTACTTC. Its protein product is CASSLVGYQETQYF.

The chain is built from TRBV4-1 and TRBJ2-5; 8 bases align to TRBD1. CDR3 size: 16 residues. V was clipped by 0 bases and J by 5 bases; unmatched bases: 8. The V gene's germline CDR1 is MGHRA and CDR2 YSYEKL. In nucleotides, the CDR3 is TGCGCCAGCAGCCAAGATTTTCCGGCAGGGGGCGAGACCCAGTACTTC. This codes for CASSQDFPAGGETQYF.

This rearrangement joins TRBV7-6 to TRBJ2-7, with D perhaps TRBD2 (7 bases). From germline, CDR1 is SGHVS and CDR2 FNYEAQ. The CDR3 is 16 residues long. With 1 base removed from V and 1 base from J, the gap between germline ends came to 14 bases. The CDR3 loop is CASSLEGRGLSYEQYF. CDR3 nucleotide sequence: TGTGCCAGCAGCTTAGAGGGGCGGGGGCTATCCTACGAGCAGTACTTC.

The chain uses TRBV27 and TRBJ2-6, with 7 bases matching TRBD1. CDR3 length equals 18 residues. V shed 4 bases, J shed 1 base, and the junction held 10 bases outside the gene matches. CDR1 and CDR2 from the germline V gene are MNHEY and SMNVEV (reference sequence). The chain's CDR3 is CASSSRDSIFSGANVLTF. As DNA, the CDR3 is TGTGCCAGCAGTTCCAGGGACAGTATATTTTCTGGGGCCAACGTCCTGACTTTC.

The rearrangement uses TRBV2 and TRBJ1-1; D call uncertain. Germline assignment: CDR1 SNHLY and CDR2 FYNNEI. The CDR3 has 14 residues. Trimming shortened V by 8 bases and J by 0 bases, and 13 bases separated the two germline ends. The CDR3 region is CASGPKIMNTEAFF. Written as DNA, the CDR3 is TGTGCCAGCGGACCGAAGATCATGAACACTGAAGCTTTCTTT.

The chain couples TRBV9 to TRBJ2-2, with 9 bases aligning to TRBD1. Germline assignment: CDR1 SGDLS and CDR2 YYNGEE. CDR3 size: 17 residues. After removal of 0 bases from V and 5 bases from J, the junction contained 8 bases not matched to a gene. The CDR3 protein is CASSVDRGRLTTGELFF. CDR3 sequence (DNA): TGTGCCAGCAGCGTAGACAGGGGGCGACTAACTACCGGGGAGCTGTTTTTT.

This clone was picked up one time. The chain has TRBV10-2 and TRBJ1-5; D is perhaps TRBD1 (5 bases). The CDR3 spans 13 residues. Per germline, CDR1 WSHSY and CDR2 SAAADI. Trimming removed 3 bases at V and 9 bases at J, with 12 bases between. CDR3 residues: CASSDGGGSPQHF. The CDR3 region has the DNA TGCGCCAGCAGTGATGGGGGTGGTTCGCCCCAGCATTTT.

The rearrangement uses TRBV27 and TRBJ2-3, with TRBD2 identical over 10 bases. V gave up 4 bases and J gave up 1 base; unmatched junction bases: 5. CDR3 length: 16 residues. The germline gives CDR1 MNHEY, CDR2 SMNVEV (reference sequence). Written as DNA, the CDR3 is TGTGCCAGCAGTTCAATTCTAGCGGGGGGCACAGATACGCAGTATTTT. This codes for CASSSILAGGTDTQYF.

The V gene is TRBV10-1, the J gene TRBJ1-1; D gene uncertain. The CDR3 has 15 residues. Germline CDR1 WNHNN, CDR2 SYGVQD (reference sequence). Trimming shortened V by 8 bases and J by 1 base, and 17 bases separated the two germline ends. Written as DNA, the CDR3 is TGCGCCAGCGGCAGGATTGTAGCTACGAACACTGAAGCTTTCTTT. Its protein product is CASGRIVATNTEAFF.

J is TRBJ2-5 and V is TRBV27, with D hard to call. Germline assignment: CDR1 MNHEY and CDR2 SMNVEV (reference sequence). This CDR3 comprises 11 residues. Trimming left V 6 bases short and J 5 bases short, with 7 bases between. For the CDR3, the DNA is TGTGCCAGCAGGTTTGGGGAGACCCAGTACTTC. Encoded protein: CASRFGETQYF.

The genes are TRBV7-6 and TRBJ2-1; 7 bases are a match to TRBD1. The J segment lost 4 bases and the V segment lost 1 base, leaving 4 bases of the junction unmatched. Germline CDR1 is SGHVS and CDR2 is FNYEAQ. This CDR3 has 15 residues. CDR3 amino acids: CASSLETGIYNEQFF. DNA of the CDR3: TGTGCCAGCAGCTTAGAGACAGGGATTTACAATGAGCAGTTCTTC.

V and J are TRBV28 and TRBJ2-7; the D is unclear. This CDR3 spans 13 amino acids. Per germline, CDR1 MDHEN and CDR2 SYDVKM. The V end was cut by 3 bases, the J end by 9 bases, with 15 bases between. The CDR3 here is CASSFLPGMWQYF. For the CDR3, the DNA is TGTGCCAGCAGTTTCCTGCCTGGGATGTGGCAGTACTTC.

The gene calls are TRBV6-5 and TRBJ2-5; D perhaps matches TRBD1 (5 bases). There are 14 residues in the CDR3. CDR1 is MNHEY and CDR2 is SVGAGI in the germline V gene. V dropped 6 bases and J dropped 0 bases, with 11 bases sitting between them. This CDR3 reads CASRNRFYQETQYF. CDR3 DNA sequence: TGTGCCAGCAGGAACAGGTTCTACCAAGAGACCCAGTACTTC.

The chain is built from TRBV9 and TRBJ2-1; D gene unclear. Germline CDR1 reads SGDLS; CDR2 reads YYNGEE. Trimming cost V 4 bases and J 8 bases, with 16 bases left between them. The CDR3 has 14 amino acids. CDR3 protein: CASSLGVRADEQFF. The CDR3 region has the DNA TGTGCCAGCAGCCTTGGGGTACGAGCCGATGAGCAGTTCTTC.

This clone was observed a single time. The V call is TRBV6-5, the J call TRBJ1-2, with D unresolved. The V gene's germline CDR1 is MNHEY and CDR2 SVGAGI. This CDR3 is built from 14 residues. The V gene lost 0 bases and the J gene lost 4 bases, with 9 bases spanning the gap. The CDR3 sequence is CASSYSISSYGYTF. The DNA of the CDR3 is TGTGCCAGCAGTTACTCGATATCTAGCTATGGCTACACCTTC.

This clone was detected a few times. This sample also contains other DNA sequences that code for the same CDR3. This chain uses TRBV28 with TRBJ1-1; D is possibly TRBD1 (5 bases). CDR1 is MDHEN, CDR2 SYDVKM, per germline. This CDR3 comprises 14 residues. Trimming left V 2 bases short and J 1 base short, with 8 bases between. The CDR3 DNA follows: TGTGCCAGCAGTTTAAGGGGATCGAACACTGAAGCTTTCTTT. This encodes CASSLRGSNTEAFF. The complete variable domain, with remaining parts taken from reference TRBV28 and TRBJ1-1, reads DVKVTQSSRYLVKRTGEKVFLECVQDMDHENMFWYRQDPGLGLRLIYFSYDVKMKEKGDIPEGYSVSREKKERFSLILESASTNQTSMYLCASSLRGSNTEAFFGQGTRLTVV.

The V and J genes are TRBV5-1 and TRBJ1-5; no clear D gene. The CDR3 totals 14 residues. CDR1 and CDR2 from the germline V gene are SGHRS and YFSETQ. V gave up 1 base and J gave up 0 bases, with 5 bases separating them. CDR3 bases: TGCGCCAGCAGCTTGACACCTAGCAATCAGCCCCAGCATTTT. It encodes CASSLTPSNQPQHF.

The V and J genes are TRBV7-9 and TRBJ2-1; D tentatively reads TRBD1 or TRBD2 (5 bases each). The length of the CDR3 is 13 residues. Germline CDR1 is SEHNR and CDR2 is FQNEAQ (reference sequence). The germline V and J ends were trimmed by 10 bases and 8 bases, with 18 bases remaining between them. CDR3 region: CAISGLRGDEQFF. In nucleotides, the CDR3 is TGTGCCATCTCGGGCCTAAGAGGGGATGAGCAGTTCTTC.

The rearrangement uses TRBV30 and TRBJ2-3; tentatively, D is TRBD2 (5 bases). CDR1 and CDR2 from the germline V gene are GTSNPN and SVGIG (reference sequence). The CDR3 extends over 15 amino acids. V shed 0 bases and J shed 0 bases, with 10 bases lying between them. In DNA form, the CDR3 reads TGTGCCTGGAGTGTAGGAGCGGCTAGCACAGATACGCAGTATTTT. This codes for CAWSVGAASTDTQYF.

The V and J genes are TRBV13 and TRBJ2-3; 8 bases are a match to TRBD2. Germline V gene data show CDR1 as PRHDT and CDR2 as FYEKMQ (reference sequence). The CDR3 spans 14 residues. V gave up 5 bases and J gave up 4 bases; unmatched junction bases: 5. CDR3 sequence: CASSPGLAADTQYF. In DNA form, the CDR3 reads TGTGCCAGCAGCCCTGGACTAGCAGCAGATACGCAGTATTTT. Complete variable domain (other parts from reference TRBV13 and TRBJ2-3): AAGVIQSPRHLIKEKRETATLKCYPIPRHDTVYWYQQGPGQDPQFLISFYEKMQSDKGSIPDRFSAQQFSDYHSELNMSSLELGDSALYFCASSPGLAADTQYFGPGTRLTVL.

The rearrangement uses TRBV2 and TRBJ1-5; no definite D call. The CDR3 loop spans 17 amino acids. The ends were cut back, 3 bases at V and 0 bases at J, with 15 bases in the middle. Germline CDR1 reads SNHLY; CDR2 reads FYNNEI. CDR3 nucleotide sequence: TGTGCCAGCAGTGAGTCGGTAGGGTTTCATAGCAATCAGCCCCAGCATTTT. Translating gives CASSESVGFHSNQPQHF.

This chain connects TRBV7-9 to TRBJ2-7; D uncertain. This CDR3 contains 12 residues. CDR1 and CDR2 (germline): SEHNR, FQNEAQ (reference sequence). V was trimmed by 5 bases and J by 7 bases, leaving 12 bases between them. CDR3 nucleotide sequence: TGTGCCAGCAGCCCTAAAACGAGTGAGCAGTACTTC. Protein: CASSPKTSEQYF.